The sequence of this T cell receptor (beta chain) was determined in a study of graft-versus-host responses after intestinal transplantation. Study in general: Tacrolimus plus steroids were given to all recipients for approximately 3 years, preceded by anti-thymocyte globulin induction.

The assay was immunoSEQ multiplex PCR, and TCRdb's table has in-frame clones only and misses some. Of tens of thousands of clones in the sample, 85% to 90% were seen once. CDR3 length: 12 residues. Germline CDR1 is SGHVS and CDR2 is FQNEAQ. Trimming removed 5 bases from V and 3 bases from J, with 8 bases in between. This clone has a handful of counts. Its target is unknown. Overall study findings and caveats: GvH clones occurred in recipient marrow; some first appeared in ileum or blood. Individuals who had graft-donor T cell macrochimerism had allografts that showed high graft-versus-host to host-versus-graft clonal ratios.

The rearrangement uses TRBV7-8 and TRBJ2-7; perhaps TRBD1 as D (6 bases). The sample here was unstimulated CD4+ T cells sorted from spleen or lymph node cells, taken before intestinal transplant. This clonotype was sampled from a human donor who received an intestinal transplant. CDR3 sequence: CASSTQGYEQYF. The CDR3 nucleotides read TGTGCCAGCAGCACACAGGGCTACGAGCAGTACTTC.